This T cell receptor (beta chain) was recovered during a study of blood T cell repertoires in COVID-19. Looking at the study overall: The study drew acute and convalescent COVID-19 samples from the United States, Italy and Spain.

Adults between roughly 18 and 100 years of age took part from about two dozen US areas. Among Cohort 3 donors, those recovered had two negative PCRs, clearance, or symptom resolution. V was pared by 2 bases and J by 1 base, with 8 bases between. The V gene's germline CDR1 is SEHNR and CDR2 FQNEAQ (reference sequence). The CDR3 is 14 amino acids. Original processing methods: How many nucleated cells were present was estimated from reference gene primer amplification. Data came from immunoSEQ multiplex PCR; TCRdb stores just in-frame clones and leaves some out. V and J calls and clone size are as listed in that table; D and trimming were resolved from the DNA. The sample records around 220,000 clones, around nine tenths being singletons.

Material: PBMCs or T cells enriched from blood (not recorded which). The chain has TRBV7-9 and TRBJ1-1; D remains unclear. This TCR was sampled from a woman aged 18-30 years who had recovered from COVID-19. CDR3 nucleotides: TGTGCCAGCAGCTTAACAGAAGGGAACACTGAAGCTTTCTTT. It encodes CASSLTEGNTEAFF.